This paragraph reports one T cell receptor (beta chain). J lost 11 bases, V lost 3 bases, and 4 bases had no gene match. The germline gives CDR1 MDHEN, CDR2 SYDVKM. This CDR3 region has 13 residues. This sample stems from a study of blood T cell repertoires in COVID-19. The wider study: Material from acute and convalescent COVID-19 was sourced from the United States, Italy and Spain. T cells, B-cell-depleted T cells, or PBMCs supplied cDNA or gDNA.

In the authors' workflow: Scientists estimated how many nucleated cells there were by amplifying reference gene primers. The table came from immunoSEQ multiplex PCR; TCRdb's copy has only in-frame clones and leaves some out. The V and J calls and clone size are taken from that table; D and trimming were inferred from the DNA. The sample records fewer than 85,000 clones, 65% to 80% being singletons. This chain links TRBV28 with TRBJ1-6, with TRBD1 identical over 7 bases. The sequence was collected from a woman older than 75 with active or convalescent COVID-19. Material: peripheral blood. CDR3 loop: CASSFKGTAPLHF. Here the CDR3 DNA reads TGTGCCAGCAGTTTTAAGGGGACAGCACCCCTCCACTTT.